This paragraph covers one T cell receptor beta chain sequence. Its specificity is not known. At one end the junction does not follow the germline gene, possibly because of a read error. Different DNA sequences within this sample yield the same CDR3. This entry is derived from a study of shared clonotypes between healthy human individuals. Study results and limitations: The four-donor shared clonotypes exceeded non-shared clonotypes in generation probability, with non-shared ones scoring lower.

A CD45RA+ naive subset and a CD45RA-negative memory subset were split from CD4+ cells. On sorted subsets, replicate PCRs used roughly 190 ng DNA, or about 33,000 T cell genomes. The table came from immunoSEQ multiplex PCR; TCRdb's copy has only in-frame clones and leaves some out. The sample has about 2,500,000 clones, approximately 92% seen once. The CDR3 is 15 residues long. CDR1 and CDR2 from the germline V gene are SGHAT and FQNNGV. Source material: naive CD4+ T cells sorted from blood. As to subset: CD45RA+ positively selected. The clonotype comes from a young man in good health. The chain couples TRBV11-2 to TRBJ2-7; TRBD2 might be the D (6 bases). CDR3 bases: TGTGCCAGCAGCTCCCTGGGGCTAGCGCGGTACGAGCAATACTTC. This sequence encodes CASSSLGLARYEQYF. The full variable domain, its missing parts supplied by reference TRBV11-2 and TRBJ2-7, is EAGVAQSPRYKIIEKRQSVAFWCNPISGHATLYWYQQILGQGPKLLIQFQNNGVVDDSQLPKDRFSAERLKGVDSTLKIQPAKLEDSAVYLCASSSLGLARYEQYFGPGTRLTVT.